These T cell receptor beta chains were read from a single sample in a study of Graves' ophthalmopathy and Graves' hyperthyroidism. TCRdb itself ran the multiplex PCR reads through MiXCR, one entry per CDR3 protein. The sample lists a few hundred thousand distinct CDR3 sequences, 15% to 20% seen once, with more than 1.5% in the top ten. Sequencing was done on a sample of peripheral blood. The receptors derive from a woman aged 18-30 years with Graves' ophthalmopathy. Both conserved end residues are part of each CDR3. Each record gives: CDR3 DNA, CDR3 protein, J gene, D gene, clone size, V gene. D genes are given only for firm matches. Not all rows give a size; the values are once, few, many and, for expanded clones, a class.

DNA: TGCGCCAGCAGCTTAAGCAAGGAGACCCAGTACTTC
CDR3: CASSLSKETQYF
J: TRBJ2-5
D: NA
size: many
V: TRBV5-1

DNA: TGTGCCAGCAGTAGCACCTCCTCGGGGGCGAGAACTGAAGCTTTCTTT
CDR3: CASSSTSSGARTEAFF
J: TRBJ1-1
D: NA
size: many
V: TRBV27

DNA: TGTGCCACCAGTGATCCAGGGGTTGTTGGCTACACCTTC
CDR3: CATSDPGVVGYTF
J: TRBJ1-2
D: NA
size: many
V: TRBV24-1

DNA: TGTGCCTGGAGTTCGTTGGATAGGACAGGGGGTACCGGGGAGCTGTTTTTT
CDR3: CAWSSLDRTGGTGELFF
J: TRBJ2-2
D: TRBD1
size: few
V: TRBV30

DNA: TGTGCCAGCAGTTTACTCGGGGTATTGAACACTGAAGCTTTCTTT
CDR3: CASSLLGVLNTEAFF
J: TRBJ1-1
D: NA
size: many
V: TRBV28

DNA: TGTGCCAGCAGTCCCGGGACATCGAGCTCCTATAATTCACCCCTCCACTTT
CDR3: CASSPGTSSSYNSPLHF
J: TRBJ1-6
D: NA
size: many
V: TRBV12-3/TRBV12-4

DNA: TGCGCCAGCAGCTTGGCGACTAGCGGGAGTCTCCACGAGCAGTACTTC
CDR3: CASSLATSGSLHEQYF
J: TRBJ2-7
D: TRBD2
size: NA
V: TRBV5-1

DNA: TGTGCCAGCACTCAGACTAGCGGGAAACAAGAGACCCAGTACTTC
CDR3: CASTQTSGKQETQYF
J: TRBJ2-5
D: TRBD2
size: NA
V: TRBV6-2/TRBV6-3

DNA: TGCGCCAGCAGCTTTTTCAGGTGGACTGGCTATGGCTACACCTTC
CDR3: CASSFFRWTGYGYTF
J: TRBJ1-2
D: NA
size: many
V: TRBV5-1

DNA: TGTGCCAGCAGCCCTCAAAACAGGGGAGATTCACCCCTCCACTTT
CDR3: CASSPQNRGDSPLHF
J: TRBJ1-6
D: TRBD1
size: many
V: TRBV12-3/TRBV12-4

DNA: TGTGCCAGCAGCCAAGACAGCTCCTACGAGCAGTACTTC
CDR3: CASSQDSSYEQYF
J: TRBJ2-7
D: NA
size: NA
V: TRBV6-1

DNA: TGTGCCAGCAGCTCCGAAGGTGGGAGCAATCAGCCCCAGCATTTT
CDR3: CASSSEGGSNQPQHF
J: TRBJ1-5
D: NA
size: NA
V: TRBV7-2

DNA: TGCAGTGCAAGCAGGGGGCGAGGGGAGCAGTACTTC
CDR3: CSASRGRGEQYF
J: TRBJ2-7
D: TRBD1
size: few
V: TRBV20-1

DNA: TGTGCCACCACCCTCACAGGGGCTAACGGCTACACCTTC
CDR3: CATTLTGANGYTF
J: TRBJ1-2
D: TRBD1
size: few
V: TRBV12-3/TRBV12-4

DNA: TGTGCCAGCAGTGGGACGGCGAACACCGGGGAGCTGTTTTTT
CDR3: CASSGTANTGELFF
J: TRBJ2-2
D: NA
size: many
V: TRBV2

DNA: TGTGCCAGCAGTGATAACCACCGGCTCACTGGGACTGAAGCTTTCTTT
CDR3: CASSDNHRLTGTEAFF
J: TRBJ1-1
D: NA
size: NA
V: TRBV6-1

DNA: TGTGCCAGCAGAGCGGGGGGGCGCTACGAGCAGTACTTC
CDR3: CASRAGGRYEQYF
J: TRBJ2-7
D: TRBD2
size: NA
V: TRBV7-2

DNA: TGTGCCAGCAGCTCCATCCGACAGGTCTCCTACGAGCAGTACTTC
CDR3: CASSSIRQVSYEQYF
J: TRBJ2-7
D: NA
size: many
V: TRBV11-3

DNA: TGTGCCAGCAGTGTAACAGGGGGCAGAGAGACCCAGTACTTC
CDR3: CASSVTGGRETQYF
J: TRBJ2-5
D: TRBD1
size: many
V: TRBV28

DNA: TGTGCCAGCAGCCGGGACAGGGGCTATGGCTACACCTTC
CDR3: CASSRDRGYGYTF
J: TRBJ1-2
D: TRBD1
size: many
V: TRBV28

DNA: TGTGCCAGCTCACCACCATCCGGACAGACCAATCAGCCCCAGCATTTT
CDR3: CASSPPSGQTNQPQHF
J: TRBJ1-5
D: NA
size: NA
V: TRBV18

DNA: TGTGCCAGCATCCCCACCAGTGTGGACTATGGCTACACCTTC
CDR3: CASIPTSVDYGYTF
J: TRBJ1-2
D: NA
size: many
V: TRBV6-5

DNA: TGTGCCAGCAGTTTATCCCGACTTTTATCCTACGAGCAGTACTTC
CDR3: CASSLSRLLSYEQYF
J: TRBJ2-7
D: NA
size: NA
V: TRBV2

DNA: TGTGCCAGCAGTTTCTCGGACAGGGCCGAGCAGTACTTC
CDR3: CASSFSDRAEQYF
J: TRBJ2-7
D: TRBD1
size: NA
V: TRBV12-3/TRBV12-4

DNA: TGTGCCAGCAGCTTAGACGCCTACTACGAGCAGTACTTC
CDR3: CASSLDAYYEQYF
J: TRBJ2-7
D: NA
size: few
V: TRBV11-2

DNA: TGTGCCAGCAGTTTGGAATGGACAGGGGGTTATGGCTACACCTTC
CDR3: CASSLEWTGGYGYTF
J: TRBJ1-2
D: TRBD1
size: many
V: TRBV27

DNA: TGTGCCAGCAGTCGACAGGCAGGAGAGCAGTACTTC
CDR3: CASSRQAGEQYF
J: TRBJ2-7
D: NA
size: NA
V: TRBV6-1

DNA: TGTGCCAGCAGTCCTACACTCCCACAGGGCACCTACGAGCAGTACTTC
CDR3: CASSPTLPQGTYEQYF
J: TRBJ2-7
D: NA
size: few
V: TRBV12-3/TRBV12-4

DNA: TGTGCCAGCAGCTCGACCGGGACTAGAACCTACGAGCAGTACTTC
CDR3: CASSSTGTRTYEQYF
J: TRBJ2-7
D: TRBD2
size: once
V: TRBV7-8

DNA: TGTGCCAGCAGTGACCAGGGGGCCGTCAATCAGCCCCAGCATTTT
CDR3: CASSDQGAVNQPQHF
J: TRBJ1-5
D: TRBD1
size: many
V: TRBV6-1

DNA: TGTGCCAGCCTCTCCGGTGGTGTGAACACTGAAGCTTTCTTT
CDR3: CASLSGGVNTEAFF
J: TRBJ1-1
D: NA
size: many
V: TRBV28

DNA: TGTGCCAGCAGGTTAACAGGGTTGGCGAGCGAGCAGTACTTC
CDR3: CASRLTGLASEQYF
J: TRBJ2-7
D: NA
size: many
V: TRBV12-3/TRBV12-4

DNA: TGTGCCAGCAGGGGAACAGGGGGCACCCAGCATTTT
CDR3: CASRGTGGTQHF
J: TRBJ1-5
D: TRBD1
size: many
V: TRBV6-5

DNA: TGCAGTGCTAGGGGGCCAGCCCCCATGAACACTGAAGCTTTCTTT
CDR3: CSARGPAPMNTEAFF
J: TRBJ1-1
D: NA
size: NA
V: TRBV20-1

DNA: TGCGCCAGCAGGAGAAACAGTGAGCTAGCCAAAAACATTCAGTACTTC
CDR3: CASRRNSELAKNIQYF
J: TRBJ2-4
D: NA
size: NA
V: TRBV5-1

DNA: TGTGCCAGCAGTATGGGTCATCAGCCCCAGCATTTT
CDR3: CASSMGHQPQHF
J: TRBJ1-5
D: NA
size: many
V: TRBV7-9

DNA: TGTGCCAGTAGGGGTAGGACCGGGGAGCTGTTTTTT
CDR3: CASRGRTGELFF
J: TRBJ2-2
D: NA
size: many
V: TRBV19

DNA: TGCGCCAGCAGGACCGGGACAGGGGAGGCCTACGAGCAGTACTTC
CDR3: CASRTGTGEAYEQYF
J: TRBJ2-7
D: TRBD1
size: many
V: TRBV4-1

DNA: TGCAGTGTCCAGGGGACTGAAGCTTTCTTT
CDR3: CSVQGTEAFF
J: TRBJ1-1
D: NA
size: many
V: TRBV20-1

DNA: TGTGCCAGCATCTCCATTGAGACTTACGAGCAGTACTTC
CDR3: CASISIETYEQYF
J: TRBJ2-7
D: NA
size: few
V: TRBV6-1

DNA: TGCAGCGTTGAACCCAACACTGAAGCTTTCTTT
CDR3: CSVEPNTEAFF
J: TRBJ1-1
D: NA
size: many
V: TRBV29-1

DNA: TGTGCCAGCAGACGAGGCAGGGGAATACCCTACGAGCAGTACTTC
CDR3: CASRRGRGIPYEQYF
J: TRBJ2-7
D: NA
size: many
V: TRBV3-1

DNA: TGTGCCAGCAGCTCGACAGGAGAATTCTACGAGCAGTACTTC
CDR3: CASSSTGEFYEQYF
J: TRBJ2-7
D: NA
size: many
V: TRBV7-9

DNA: TGTGCCAGCTCATGGACCGGGACAACGGGGTTAAGACGCAATCAGCCCCAGCATTTT
CDR3: CASSWTGTTGLRRNQPQHF
J: TRBJ1-5
D: NA
size: many
V: TRBV6-5

DNA: TGTGCCAGCAGTGCGGGACAGGGGGCGAGCGCCTACGAGCAGTACTTC
CDR3: CASSAGQGASAYEQYF
J: TRBJ2-7
D: TRBD1
size: many
V: TRBV2

DNA: TGTGCCAGCAGAAGCACAGGGTCCTACGAGCAGTACTTC
CDR3: CASRSTGSYEQYF
J: TRBJ2-7
D: NA
size: NA
V: TRBV28

DNA: TGTGCCAGCAGTTCCCGACTAGCCCAACAGACCCAGTACTTC
CDR3: CASSSRLAQQTQYF
J: TRBJ2-5
D: TRBD2
size: many
V: TRBV28

DNA: TGTGCCAGCAGTCCTTCTACTAGCGGGGAGCAGTACTTC
CDR3: CASSPSTSGEQYF
J: TRBJ2-7
D: TRBD2
size: many
V: TRBV11-3

DNA: TGCAGTGCTAGCCTAGCGGACTACGAGCAGTACTTC
CDR3: CSASLADYEQYF
J: TRBJ2-7
D: TRBD2
size: many
V: TRBV20-1

DNA: TGTGCCAGCTCACGACTAGCGGACCCCTACGAGCAGTACTTC
CDR3: CASSRLADPYEQYF
J: TRBJ2-7
D: TRBD2
size: many
V: TRBV18

DNA: TGTGCCACTTCCCGGAGGGGACCCTACGAGCAGTACTTC
CDR3: CATSRRGPYEQYF
J: TRBJ2-7
D: NA
size: many
V: TRBV15

DNA: TGCAGCGTTGTTTTACTGAACGAGCAGTACTTC
CDR3: CSVVLLNEQYF
J: TRBJ2-7
D: NA
size: many
V: TRBV29-1

DNA: TGTGCCAGCAGTGGACTAGCGGGACCAGATACGCAGTATTTT
CDR3: CASSGLAGPDTQYF
J: TRBJ2-3
D: TRBD2
size: many
V: TRBV7-2